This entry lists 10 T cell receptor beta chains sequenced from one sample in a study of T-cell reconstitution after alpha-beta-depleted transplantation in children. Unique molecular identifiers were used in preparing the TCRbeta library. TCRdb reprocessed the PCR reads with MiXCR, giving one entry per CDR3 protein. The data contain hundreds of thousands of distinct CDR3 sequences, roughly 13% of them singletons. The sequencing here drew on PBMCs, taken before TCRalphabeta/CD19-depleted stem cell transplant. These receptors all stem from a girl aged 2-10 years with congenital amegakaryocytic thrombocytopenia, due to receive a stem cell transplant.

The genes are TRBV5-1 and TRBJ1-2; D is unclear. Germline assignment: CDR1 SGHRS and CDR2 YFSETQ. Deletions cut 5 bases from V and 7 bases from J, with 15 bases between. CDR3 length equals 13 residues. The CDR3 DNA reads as TGCGCCAGCAGTGCGGACGGCGGCCTTGGCTACACCTTC. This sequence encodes CASSADGGLGYTF.

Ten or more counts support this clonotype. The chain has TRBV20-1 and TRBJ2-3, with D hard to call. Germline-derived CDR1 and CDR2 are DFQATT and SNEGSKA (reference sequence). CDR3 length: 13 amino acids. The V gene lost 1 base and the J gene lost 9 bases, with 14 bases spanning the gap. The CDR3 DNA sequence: TGCAGTGCTAGAGGAAACCGGCCCGACACGCAGTATTTT. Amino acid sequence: CSARGNRPDTQYF.

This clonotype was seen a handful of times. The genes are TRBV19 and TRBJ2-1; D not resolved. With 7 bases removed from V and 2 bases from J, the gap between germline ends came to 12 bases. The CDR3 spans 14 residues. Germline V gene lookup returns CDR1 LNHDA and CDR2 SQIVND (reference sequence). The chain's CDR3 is CASKGLFAYNEQFF. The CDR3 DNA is TGTGCCAGTAAAGGCCTCTTTGCCTACAATGAGCAGTTCTTC.

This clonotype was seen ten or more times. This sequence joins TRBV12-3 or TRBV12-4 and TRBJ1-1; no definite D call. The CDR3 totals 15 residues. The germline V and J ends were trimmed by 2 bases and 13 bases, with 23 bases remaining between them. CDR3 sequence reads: CASSLFRQVNTRVFF. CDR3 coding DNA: TGTGCCAGCAGTTTATTCCGCCAGGTGAACACTCGGGTTTTCTTT.

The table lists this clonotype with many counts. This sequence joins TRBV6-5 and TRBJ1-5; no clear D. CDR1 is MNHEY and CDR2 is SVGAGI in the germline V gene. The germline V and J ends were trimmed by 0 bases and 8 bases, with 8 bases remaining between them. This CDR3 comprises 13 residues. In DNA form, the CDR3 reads TGTGCCAGCAGTTACTCGGTCGAGGAGCCCCAGCATTTT. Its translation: CASSYSVEEPQHF.

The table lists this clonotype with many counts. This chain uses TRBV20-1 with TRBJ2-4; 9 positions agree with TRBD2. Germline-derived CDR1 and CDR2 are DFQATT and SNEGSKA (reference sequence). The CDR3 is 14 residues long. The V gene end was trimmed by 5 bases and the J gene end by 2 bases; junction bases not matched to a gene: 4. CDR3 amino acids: CSARTSVSKNIQYF. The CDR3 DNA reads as TGCAGTGCTCGGACTAGCGTATCCAAAAACATTCAGTACTTC.

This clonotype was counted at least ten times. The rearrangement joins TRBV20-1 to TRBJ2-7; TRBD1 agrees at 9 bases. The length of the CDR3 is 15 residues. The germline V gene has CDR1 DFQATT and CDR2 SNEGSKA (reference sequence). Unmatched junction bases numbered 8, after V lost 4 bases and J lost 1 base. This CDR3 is CSATPRDRVSYEQYF. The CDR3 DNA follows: TGCAGTGCTACCCCGAGGGACAGGGTTTCCTACGAGCAGTACTTC.

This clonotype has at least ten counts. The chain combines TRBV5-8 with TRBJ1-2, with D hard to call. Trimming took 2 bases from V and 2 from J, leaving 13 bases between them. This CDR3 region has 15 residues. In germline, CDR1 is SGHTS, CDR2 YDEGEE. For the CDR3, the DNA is TGTGCCAGCAGCTTTCCGGGAGGCCGCAACTATGGCTACACCTTC. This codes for CASSFPGGRNYGYTF.

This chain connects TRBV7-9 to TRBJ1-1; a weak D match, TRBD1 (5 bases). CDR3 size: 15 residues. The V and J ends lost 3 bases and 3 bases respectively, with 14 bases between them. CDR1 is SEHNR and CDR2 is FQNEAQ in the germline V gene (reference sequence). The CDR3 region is CASSFGIVQDTEAFF. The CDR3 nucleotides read TGTGCCAGCAGCTTCGGTATCGTACAGGACACTGAAGCTTTCTTT.

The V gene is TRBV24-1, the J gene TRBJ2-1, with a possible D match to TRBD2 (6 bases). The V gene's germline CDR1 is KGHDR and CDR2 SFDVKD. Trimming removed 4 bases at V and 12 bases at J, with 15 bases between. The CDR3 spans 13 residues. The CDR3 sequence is CATSEPSGAGQFF. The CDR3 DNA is TGTGCCACCAGTGAGCCCAGTGGAGCGGGGCAGTTCTTC.